A selection of T cell receptor beta chains follows, all from one sample in a study of blood T cell repertoires in COVID-19. Some clones are missing from TCRdb's copy, which holds only in-frame ones; the method was immunoSEQ multiplex PCR. The data show 150,000 to 250,000 clones, with around 75% seen just once and around 5.9% held by the top ten. The sample was peripheral blood. These receptors were taken from a middle-aged woman with COVID-19, enrolled during active disease. Both conserved end residues are part of each CDR3. The D gene is left open where the match is weak. Rows give clone size only sometimes, using once, few, many, or a class for an expanded clone.

j_call clone_size d_call cdr3_length v_call cdr3_nt cdr3_aa
TRBJ2-7 - - 14 TRBV11-2 TGTGCCAGCAGCTTAGATCGGGGACTTGGTGAGCAGTACTTC CASSLDRGLGEQYF
TRBJ1-1 few - 15 TRBV5-1 TGCGCCAGCAGCTTGGCCAGACAGATGAACACTGAAGCTTTCTTT CASSLARQMNTEAFF
TRBJ2-1 once TRBD2 15 TRBV7-9 TGTGCCAGCAGCCCGTTTCGGGTAGCGGGGTGGGAGCAGTTCTTC CASSPFRVAGWEQFF
TRBJ1-1 - - 16 TRBV7-8 TGTGCCAGCAGCTTAGTGGCGGGGGCTGCGAACACTGAAGCTTTCTTT CASSLVAGAANTEAFF
TRBJ1-5 - - 16 TRBV6-2/TRBV6-3 TGTGCCAGCAGTTACCGTACGGGGACAATCAATCAGCCCCAGCATTTT CASSYRTGTINQPQHF
TRBJ2-7 few TRBD2 13 TRBV7-2 TGTGCCAGCAGCCTCGGGGGGGTTGGCGAGCAGTACTTC CASSLGGVGEQYF
TRBJ2-6 - TRBD1 19 TRBV27 TGTGCCAGCAGCCGCCCCCTAGGGACAGACCACCGGGGGGCCAACGTCCTGACTTTC CASSRPLGTDHRGANVLTF
TRBJ2-3 - TRBD2 14 TRBV6-5 TGTGCCAGCAGCCCCAGCCTCGGGGGGGATACGCAGTATTTT CASSPSLGGDTQYF
TRBJ1-5 few TRBD1 16 TRBV10-3 TGTGCCATCAGCCGGGACAGGGATTATAGCAATCAGCCCCAGCATTTT CAISRDRDYSNQPQHF
TRBJ2-7 - - 15 TRBV18 TGTGCCAGCTCACCTGGGTTAGGCGGATCCTACGAGCAGTACTTC CASSPGLGGSYEQYF